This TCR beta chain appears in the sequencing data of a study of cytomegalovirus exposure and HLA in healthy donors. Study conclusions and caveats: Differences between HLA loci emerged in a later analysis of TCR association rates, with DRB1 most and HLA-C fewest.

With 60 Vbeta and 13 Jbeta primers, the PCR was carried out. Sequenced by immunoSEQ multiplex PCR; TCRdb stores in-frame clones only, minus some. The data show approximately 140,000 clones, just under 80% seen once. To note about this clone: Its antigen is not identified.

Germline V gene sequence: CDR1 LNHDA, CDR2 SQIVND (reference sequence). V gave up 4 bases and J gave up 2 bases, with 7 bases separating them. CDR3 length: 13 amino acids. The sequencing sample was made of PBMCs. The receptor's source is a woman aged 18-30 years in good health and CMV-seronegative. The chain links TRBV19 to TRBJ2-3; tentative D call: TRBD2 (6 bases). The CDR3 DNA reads TGTGCCAGTAGTAGGCGGGACACAGATACGCAGTATTTT. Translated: CASSRRDTDTQYF.